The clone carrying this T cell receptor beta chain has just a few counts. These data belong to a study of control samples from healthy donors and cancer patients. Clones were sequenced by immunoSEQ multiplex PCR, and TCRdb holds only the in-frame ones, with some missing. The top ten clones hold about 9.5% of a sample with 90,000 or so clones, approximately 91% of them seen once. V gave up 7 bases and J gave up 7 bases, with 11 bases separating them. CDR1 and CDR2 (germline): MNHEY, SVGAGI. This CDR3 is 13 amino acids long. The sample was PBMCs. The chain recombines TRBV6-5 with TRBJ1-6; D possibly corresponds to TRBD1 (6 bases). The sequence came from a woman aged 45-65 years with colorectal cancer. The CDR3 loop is CASTNRDNSPLHF. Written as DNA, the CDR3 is TGTGCCAGCACCAACAGGGACAATTCACCCCTCCACTTT.